This T cell receptor (beta chain) was identified during a study of blood T cells in healthy people across ages. Study results and limitations: PBMCs left unsorted prevented a conclusive naive versus antigen-experienced comparison.

This clonotype is a singleton in its sample. Its target is unknown. For the second PCR, which ran for 7 to 11 cycles, a sample-barcoded 5' primer and a J-beta primer mix were used. In TCRdb, the 5' RACE reads were re-called with MiXCR into one record per CDR3 protein. The table includes fewer than 950,000 distinct CDR3 sequences, under 40% detected once. Sequencing was done on a sample of blood. The sequence was collected from a man in his late teens or twenties in good health.

This CDR3 is CASRPLAGASYEQYF. The CDR3 DNA follows: TGTGCCAGCAGGCCGCTAGCGGGGGCCTCCTACGAGCAGTACTTC. V gene TRBV6-2 or TRBV6-3 combines with J gene TRBJ2-7; 10 positions match TRBD2. The CDR3 loop spans 15 amino acids. Germline CDR1 reads MNHEY; CDR2 reads SVGEGT. The V gene end was trimmed by 6 bases and the J gene end by 0 bases; junction bases not matched to a gene: 5.